This T cell receptor (beta chain) was identified during a study of blood T cell repertoires in COVID-19 (dated by TCRdb to about 2020). For the wider study: Samples from collaborators originated in the United States, Italy and Spain and spanned both the acute and convalescent phases of COVID-19. The prospective study material was composed of cDNA or gDNA derived from T cells, B-cell-depleted T cells, or PBMCs. Subjects who had been exposed to COVID-19, were actively infected with it, or had recovered from it provided the deeply sampled blood TCRbeta repertoires that made up the dataset. A freely available public database, intended as a resource for researchers studying the immune response to SARS-CoV-2, is where the repertoires were released. Samples came from the ongoing ImmuneRACE study (first 160 participants) plus 1,254 subjects from 6 global collaborators. Nearly every sample came with metadata listing a de-identified subject ID, COVID-19 status, age in years and sex. Where available, HLA class I and class II types were obtained from metadata supplied by the sample provider rather than from assay-based typing.

Collaborating institutions collected whole blood in K2EDTA tubes following their own protocols. Collaborator samples were shipped for TCRbeta analysis as frozen whole blood, isolated PBMCs, or DNA extracted from either sample type. Broad study findings and their caveats: The quantity of clinical and demographic metadata differed by source and by participant and was supplied without curation.

Measured from the cysteine to the phenylalanine, the CDR3 is 14 residues long. The read is trimmed to its CDR3 DNA, 42 bases read in frame from base 1. The germline V gene supplies CDR1 MNHEY and CDR2 SVGEGT. Relative to germline, V is 5 bases shorter and J is 4 bases shorter, with 11 bases between their ends. With respect to this clone: The antigen it binds to is not known. Base qualities are missing; no much larger clone stands one base away.

TCRbeta CDR3 regions were amplified from genomic DNA by means of the immunoSEQ Assay, a bias-controlled multiplex PCR. The paper's data handling went like this. The number of nucleated cells in each sample was estimated by amplification of reference gene primers within the assay. To quantify the absolute abundance of each unique TCRbeta CDR3 rearrangement, sequence reads were collapsed and filtered. For each sample, productive Simpson clonality was calculated by taking the square root of Simpson's diversity index across productive rearrangements. TCRdb mirrors the immuneACCESS table, restricted to in-frame sequences. Some clones are absent from its copies; in checked studies, under half trace to an unresolved V gene, and the reason for the others is unknown. The V and J calls and clone size were taken over from that table, and D and trimming were inferred from the DNA. The sample table lists about 14,000 clones, about 88% of them with a count of one. Jointly, the top ten make up more than 2% of the sample.

The sample taken for sequencing was peripheral blood. The source of this sequence is a human donor in a cohort sampled during active COVID-19. This chain joins TRBV6-2 or TRBV6-3 to TRBJ2-2; the D gene is perhaps TRBD2, from 6 matching bases. The CDR3 loop reads CASSRDLFTGELFF. The DNA sequence is TGTGCCAGCAGTCGGGACTTATTCACCGGGGAGCTGTTTTTT.